The next 20 T cell receptor beta chains were all read from a single sample in a study of CD8 T cells in Susac syndrome. Reverse transcription of about 0.45 to 1 ug RNA was performed with random hexamers. MiXCR, applied by TCRdb to the immunoSEQ multiplex PCR reads, yields one record per CDR3 protein. The profile covers 180,000 or so distinct CDR3 sequences, with around 94% appearing a single time and under 0.15% taken by the ten largest. Material: CD4+ T cells from PBMCs. The receptor source for this set is a human donor in good health.

J is TRBJ2-7 and V is TRBV10-3, with D perhaps matching TRBD1 or TRBD2 (6 bases each). The CDR3 extends over 13 amino acids. The V end lost 4 bases, the J end lost 6 bases, and 13 bases lay between the germline ends. CDR1 ENHRY and CDR2 SYGVKD come from the germline V gene. CDR3 DNA sequence: TGTGCCATCAGTGGACGGGGGCCGTCCGAGCAGTACTTC. Its protein product is CAISGRGPSEQYF.

The genes are TRBV29-1 and TRBJ2-1, with unresolved D. CDR3 length: 11 amino acids. The germline V gene has CDR1 SQVTM and CDR2 ANQGSEA. The V and J ends lost 6 bases and 6 bases respectively, with 9 bases between them. CDR3 region: CSVAEVNEQFF. The CDR3 DNA follows: TGCAGCGTCGCAGAAGTCAATGAGCAGTTCTTC.

The CDR3 spells CASSQPRWTSGQETQYF. The CDR3, as DNA: TGTGCCAGCAGCCAACCCCGCTGGACTAGCGGCCAAGAGACCCAGTACTTC. V is TRBV3-1 and J is TRBJ2-5; TRBD2 aligns across 10 bases. The CDR3 has 17 residues. Germline CDR1 LGHDT, CDR2 YNNKEL (reference sequence). J gave up 1 base and V 2 bases, and 7 bases lay outside the gene matches.

The V and J genes are TRBV28 and TRBJ2-7; D may be TRBD1 (5 bases). From germline, CDR1 is MDHEN and CDR2 SYDVKM. Trimming pared 5 bases from V and 4 bases from J, leaving 12 bases between. This CDR3 is built from 13 residues. The CDR3 DNA follows: TGTGCCAGCAGTGACACAGGAGTATACGAGCAGTACTTC. Residues: CASSDTGVYEQYF.

V and J are TRBV9 and TRBJ2-1; D is uncertain. Germline V gives CDR1 SGDLS, CDR2 YYNGEE. The V end lost 3 bases, the J end lost 8 bases, and 21 bases lay between the germline ends. The CDR3 has 16 residues. The CDR3, as DNA: TGTGCCAGCAGCGGACCTGGACCATCTGGGTACGATGAGCAGTTCTTC. This sequence encodes CASSGPGPSGYDEQFF.

The J gene is TRBJ1-3, the V gene TRBV3-1, with unresolved D. Trimming pared 2 bases from V and 0 bases from J, leaving 14 bases between. Germline V gene data show CDR1 as LGHDT and CDR2 as YNNKEL (reference sequence). The CDR3 has 17 amino acids. DNA of the CDR3: TGTGCCAGCAGCCAATCTCTTCTAGGGAGCTCTGGAAACACCATATATTTT. Translated: CASSQSLLGSSGNTIYF.

CDR3 loop: CASSRQPLNQPQHF. CDR3 DNA sequence: TGTGCCAGCAGTCGACAGCCCCTCAATCAGCCCCAGCATTTT. The chain combines TRBV3-1 with TRBJ1-5; maybe TRBD1 (5 bases). Germline CDR1 is LGHDT and CDR2 is YNNKEL (reference sequence). The V end was cut by 6 bases, the J end by 3 bases, with 12 bases between. The CDR3 covers 14 residues.

This chain links TRBV25-1 with TRBJ2-3, with 8 positions matching TRBD2. The CDR3 has 16 amino acids. V trimming: 6 bases; J trimming: 6 bases; junction bases outside the gene matches: 14. Germline values: CDR1 MGHDK, CDR2 SYGVNS. CDR3 bases: TGTGCCAGCAGCTCCTCTGCGGGGGGCACACCGGATACGCAGTATTTT. Amino acid sequence: CASSSSAGGTPDTQYF.

This clonotype is a singleton in its sample. The chain has TRBV28 and TRBJ2-7; TRBD2 agrees at 12 bases. V gave up 5 bases and J gave up 7 bases; unmatched junction bases: 6. Germline V CDR1 and CDR2: MDHEN, SYDVKM. This CDR3 comprises 14 residues. This chain's CDR3 is CASSPSGGAIEQYF. The DNA for the CDR3 is TGTGCCAGCAGTCCTAGCGGGGGGGCGATTGAGCAGTACTTC.

The V and J genes are TRBV20-1 and TRBJ2-1; 8 bases agree with TRBD1. J gave up 7 bases and V 0 bases, and 8 bases lay outside the gene matches. The CDR3 runs to 15 residues. Germline loops: CDR1 DFQATT, CDR2 SNEGSKA (reference sequence). CDR3 amino acids: CSARDPQGADNEQFF. The CDR3 nucleotides read TGCAGTGCTAGAGATCCCCAGGGGGCTGATAATGAGCAGTTCTTC.

The chain employs TRBV20-1 and TRBJ2-1; 13 nucleotides agree with TRBD2. V was clipped by 2 bases and J by 5 bases; unmatched bases: 3. This CDR3 region has 15 residues. Germline loops: CDR1 DFQATT, CDR2 SNEGSKA (reference sequence). The CDR3 nucleotides are TGCAGTGCTAGACAACTAGCGGGGGGGGACAATGAGCAGTTCTTC. Its protein is CSARQLAGGDNEQFF.

The V and J genes are TRBV20-1 and TRBJ2-3, with a possible D match to TRBD2 (5 bases). Germline V gene lookup returns CDR1 DFQATT and CDR2 SNEGSKA (reference sequence). Trimming removed 7 bases at V and 2 bases at J, with 16 bases between. The CDR3 spans 14 residues. CDR3 loop: CSVMEAPVTDTQYF. The CDR3 DNA reads as TGCAGTGTCATGGAGGCCCCCGTCACAGATACGCAGTATTTT.

The rearrangement links TRBV7-2 to TRBJ2-3; 9 nucleotides align to TRBD2. The V and J ends lost 6 bases and 7 bases, in that order; junction bases with no gene match: 8. The CDR3 is 14 amino acids. Looked up from germline, CDR1 is SGHTA and CDR2 is FQGNSA. The CDR3 DNA is TGTGCCAGCAGTCCCCGGACTAGCGAGAATACGCAGTATTTT. Translated: CASSPRTSENTQYF.

This clonotype was seen just once. The chain has TRBV15 and TRBJ2-5; 8 bases map to TRBD2. The CDR3 spans 16 residues. Germline assignment: CDR1 LNHNV and CDR2 YYDKDF (reference sequence). Unmatched junction bases numbered 4, after V lost 0 bases and J lost 1 base. CDR3 residues: CATSRDRGGTQETQYF. In DNA form, the CDR3 reads TGTGCCACCAGCAGAGATCGGGGGGGGACCCAAGAGACCCAGTACTTC.

This rearrangement joins TRBV20-1 to TRBJ2-5; 10 bases fit TRBD2. The CDR3 spans 12 residues. V gave up 6 bases and J gave up 5 bases; unmatched junction bases: 3. Germline V gives CDR1 DFQATT, CDR2 SNEGSKA (reference sequence). The CDR3 here is CSAKRGGETQYF. The CDR3, as DNA: TGCAGTGCCAAGCGGGGGGGGGAGACCCAGTACTTC.

This clonotype was observed a single time. The V gene is TRBV7-3, the J gene TRBJ2-7, with 7 bases identical to TRBD2. The CDR3 totals 13 residues. The V and J ends lost 5 bases and 6 bases, in that order; junction bases with no gene match: 7. Germline CDR1 is SGHTA and CDR2 is FQGTGA. The CDR3 protein is CASSPPGGSEQYF. The CDR3 region has the DNA TGTGCCAGCAGCCCCCCCGGGGGGAGCGAGCAGTACTTC.

The chain employs TRBV9 and TRBJ2-1; D gene ambiguous. V was pared by 1 base and J by 5 bases, with 4 bases between. Germline lookup yields CDR1 SGDLS and CDR2 YYNGEE. CDR3 size: 12 residues. CDR3 region: CASSVLDNEQFF. The CDR3 nucleotides are TGTGCCAGCAGCGTATTGGACAATGAGCAGTTCTTC.

CDR3 DNA sequence: TGCGCCAGCAGCGCCGGGACAGGGGGCACTGAAGCTTTCTTT. Translation gives CASSAGTGGTEAFF. This chain links TRBV5-1 with TRBJ1-1; 11 positions match TRBD1. V lost 4 bases and J lost 4; bases outside the gene matches: 3. The length of the CDR3 is 14 residues. CDR1 is SGHRS, CDR2 YFSETQ, per germline.

The chain carries TRBV27 and TRBJ2-1; weak D call: TRBD1 (5 bases). Germline CDR1 reads MNHEY; CDR2 reads SMNVEV (reference sequence). CDR3 length: 12 residues. Trimming pared 3 bases from V and 9 bases from J, leaving 9 bases between. CDR3 in DNA: TGTGCCAGCAGTTTTCTCCAGGGTGAGCAGTTCTTC. As protein: CASSFLQGEQFF.

As concerns this clonotype: One end of the junction varies from germline; a read error may be responsible. This chain joins TRBV11-2 and TRBJ1-1; the D is unclear. The CDR3 is 12 residues long. Germline-derived CDR1 and CDR2 are SGHAT and FQNNGV. CDR3 nucleotide sequence: TGTGCCAGCAGTTTAGCCGCAGGAGAAGCTTTCTTT. It translates to CASSLAAGEAFF.